Presented here are 3 T cell receptor beta chains from one specimen sequenced in a study of T cells in Graves' hyperthyroidism and ophthalmopathy. RNA transcripts yielded amplified TCR beta CDR3 regions. TCR CDR3 underwent first-round RT-PCR with the HTBI primer set. TCRdb re-called the multiplex PCR reads with MiXCR, one entry per CDR3 protein. The sample holds around 280,000 distinct CDR3 sequences, 10% to 15% seen once. The sample consisted of blood. These receptors came from a woman in her twenties or thirties with Graves' hyperthyroidism that later progressed to Graves' ophthalmopathy.

This clonotype came up many times. The chain has TRBV5-6 and TRBJ2-7, with a tentative D call TRBD2 (6 bases). Germline V gene lookup returns CDR1 SGHDT and CDR2 YYEEEE. The V and J ends lost 1 base and 3 bases respectively, with 14 bases between them. This CDR3 is built from 15 residues. The CDR3 spells CASSLILAAFYEQYF. CDR3 DNA: TGTGCCAGCAGCTTGATACTAGCTGCCTTCTACGAGCAGTACTTC. The full variable domain, in which reference TRBV5-6 and TRBJ2-7 provide the parts outside the CDR3, is DAGVTQSPTHLIKTRGQQVTLRCSPKSGHDTVSWYQQALGQGPQFIFQYYEEEERQRGNFPDRFSGHQFPNYSSELNVNALLLGDSALYLCASSLILAAFYEQYFGPGTRLTVT.

This clonotype appeared a few times. A much larger clone differs by one base, so this may be a read error. The chain joins TRBV30 to TRBJ1-4; D might be TRBD1 (5 bases). Germline V lookup: CDR1 GTSNPN, CDR2 SVGIG (reference sequence). The CDR3 consists of 15 residues. Between the trimmed V and J ends, which lost 0 bases and 8 bases, there was a span of 16 bases. CDR3 loop: CAWSVQWAGLEKLFF. The CDR3 bases are TGTGCCTGGAGTGTGCAATGGGCAGGGCTCGAAAAACTGTTTTTT.

On this clonotype: Possible read error: a much larger clone is one base away. The gene calls are TRBV12-3 or TRBV12-4 and TRBJ2-2; 7 positions match TRBD2. The CDR3 runs to 16 residues. V lost 6 bases and J lost 7; bases outside the gene matches: 14. In DNA, the CDR3 is TGTGCCAGCAGACCCCTAGCGGAGAAGCTCATCGGGGAGCTGTTTTTT. This codes for CASRPLAEKLIGELFF.